A single sample is the source of the 32 T cell receptor beta chains below, sequenced in a study of blood T cells in healthy people across ages. Sample-barcoded 5' priming and a J-beta primer mix drove a second PCR of about 6 to 11 cycles. One entry per CDR3 protein results from TCRdb running MiXCR on the 5' RACE reads. The table shows under 2,000,000 distinct CDR3 sequences, with just under 50% occurring only once. Source material: blood. These receptors were obtained from a woman in her thirties or forties in good health.

The chain is built from TRBV7-2 and TRBJ2-5, with a possible D match to TRBD1 (5 bases). The V end lost 5 bases, the J end lost 1 base, and 17 bases lay between the germline ends. Germline CDR1 reads SGHTA; CDR2 reads FQGNSA. There are 16 residues in the CDR3. CDR3 bases: TGTGCCAGCAGCAAGAACCCCCCAGGGATCCAAGAGACCCAGTACTTC. This codes for CASSKNPPGIQETQYF. The full variable domain, with the rest looked up from reference TRBV7-2 and TRBJ2-5, is GAGVSQSPSNKVTEKGKDVELRCDPISGHTALYWYRQSLGQGLEFLIYFQGNSAPDKSGLPSDRFSAERTGGSVSTLTIQRTQQEDSAVYLCASSKNPPGIQETQYFGPGTRLLVL.

This rearrangement joins TRBV6-2 or TRBV6-3 to TRBJ1-2; 8 positions match TRBD1. V lost 7 bases and J lost 0; bases outside the gene matches: 4. CDR3 length: 14 amino acids. Per the germline V gene, CDR1 is MNHEY and CDR2 is SVGEGT. The CDR3 bases are TGTGCCAGCACCCAACAGGGGGCTAACTATGGCTACACCTTC. Its translation: CASTQQGANYGYTF.

This clonotype was seen just once. The chain links TRBV20-1 to TRBJ2-7, with D unclear. The J call may be incorrect, as the DNA end agrees better with TRBJ2-5. The CDR3 is 16 residues long. Germline-derived CDR1 and CDR2 are DFQATT and SNEGSKA (reference sequence). CDR3 nucleotides: TGCAGTGCTAGAACGGACGCCGGTAAAATGGCGGAGACCCAGTACTTC. Its translation is CSARTDAGKMAETQYF.

This clonotype was detected a few times. This chain connects TRBV2 to TRBJ2-3, with TRBD2 matching over 9 bases. The CDR3 extends over 15 amino acids. CDR1 and CDR2 from the germline V gene are SNHLY and FYNNEI. After removal of 3 bases from V and 4 bases from J, the junction contained 5 bases not matched to a gene. CDR3 protein: CASSEASGEPDTQYF. CDR3 nucleotides: TGTGCCAGCAGTGAGGCTAGCGGGGAGCCAGATACGCAGTATTTT. Using reference TRBV2 and TRBJ2-3 for the parts outside the CDR3, the full variable domain is EPEVTQTPSHQVTQMGQEVILRCVPISNHLYFYWYRQILGQKVEFLVSFYNNEISEKSEIFDDQFSVERPDGSNFTLKIRSTKLEDSAMYFCASSEASGEPDTQYFGPGTRLTVL.

V and J are TRBV29-1 and TRBJ2-5; 8 positions agree with TRBD2. CDR1 and CDR2 from the germline V gene are SQVTM and ANQGSEA. There are 13 residues in the CDR3. The V gene end was trimmed by 4 bases and the J gene end by 9 bases; junction bases not matched to a gene: 10. The CDR3 spells CSVAGLAEEAQYF. In DNA form, the CDR3 reads TGCAGCGTTGCTGGACTAGCTGAGGAGGCCCAGTACTTC.

This clonotype has just a few counts. The genes are TRBV3-1 and TRBJ1-2, with D possibly matching TRBD1 (6 bases). The CDR3 runs to 14 residues. Trimming cost V 1 base and J 3 bases, with 9 bases left between them. Germline values: CDR1 LGHDT, CDR2 YNNKEL (reference sequence). As DNA, the CDR3 is TGTGCCAGCAGCCAAGCACAGGGCTACTATGGCTACACCTTC. Translating it yields CASSQAQGYYGYTF.

This clonotype was counted between two and nine times. The chain has TRBV12-3 or TRBV12-4 and TRBJ2-1; the D gene could be TRBD1 or TRBD2 (6 bases each). V gave up 7 bases and J gave up 8 bases, with 12 bases separating them. CDR3 length equals 12 residues. The chain's CDR3 is CASMGGKYEQFF. The CDR3 DNA reads as TGTGCCAGCATGGGGGGCAAGTATGAGCAGTTCTTC.

The chain combines TRBV9 with TRBJ2-2, with D possibly called TRBD1 or TRBD2 (5 bases each). The CDR3 extends over 16 amino acids. Germline V lookup: CDR1 SGDLS, CDR2 YYNGEE. The V end was cut by 3 bases, the J end by 4 bases, with 16 bases between. As DNA, the CDR3 is TGTGCCAGCAGCGAGGGTCCAGGGAGAGGCACCGGGGAGCTGTTTTTT. It translates to CASSEGPGRGTGELFF.

The rearrangement joins TRBV20-1 to TRBJ1-2; D not certain. This CDR3 has 14 amino acids. V lost 0 bases, J lost 7 bases, and 15 bases lay in between. Germline V CDR1 and CDR2: DFQATT, SNEGSKA (reference sequence). The CDR3 region is CSARDLEGFCGYTF. The CDR3 region has the DNA TGCAGTGCTAGAGATCTCGAGGGATTCTGTGGCTACACCTTC.

The V call is TRBV28, the J call TRBJ2-5, with a weak D call TRBD2 (5 bases). V lost 5 bases and J lost 0, with 10 bases in between. The CDR3 has 14 amino acids. The germline gives CDR1 MDHEN, CDR2 SYDVKM. The CDR3 region has the DNA TGTGCCAGCAGTCCCATGACTAACCAAGAGACCCAGTACTTC. It encodes CASSPMTNQETQYF. Variable domain in full (rest from reference TRBV28 and TRBJ2-5): DVKVTQSSRYLVKRTGEKVFLECVQDMDHENMFWYRQDPGLGLRLIYFSYDVKMKEKGDIPEGYSVSREKKERFSLILESASTNQTSMYLCASSPMTNQETQYFGPGTRLLVL.

This clonotype was recorded a few times. This rearrangement joins TRBV5-6 to TRBJ2-1; tentative D call: TRBD1 (7 bases). With 5 bases removed from V and 0 bases from J, the gap between germline ends came to 30 bases. The CDR3 has 21 amino acids. Germline V gene lookup returns CDR1 SGHDT and CDR2 YYEEEE. CDR3 bases: TGTGCCAGCAGGGGCCGGGGGTTTAGGACAGGCGTTCCAATCTCCTACAATGAGCAGTTCTTC. Residues: CASRGRGFRTGVPISYNEQFF.

The chain joins TRBV6-5 to TRBJ2-5; 11 positions agree with TRBD2. This CDR3 is built from 16 residues. The V and J ends lost 7 bases and 3 bases, in that order; junction bases with no gene match: 10. From germline, CDR1 is MNHEY and CDR2 SVGAGI. CDR3: CASNSPGTSGKETQYF. Written as DNA, the CDR3 is TGTGCCAGCAACTCCCCCGGGACTAGCGGCAAAGAGACCCAGTACTTC.

The CDR3 reads CASSVDVGVTEAFF. The CDR3 DNA is TGTGCCAGCAGCGTAGATGTGGGGGTCACTGAAGCTTTCTTT. The J gene is TRBJ1-1, the V gene TRBV9; D is perhaps TRBD1 (5 bases). The CDR3 has 14 amino acids. From germline, CDR1 is SGDLS and CDR2 YYNGEE. Trimming shortened V by 0 bases and J by 4 bases, and 10 bases separated the two germline ends.

The rearrangement links TRBV20-1 to TRBJ2-3; the match to TRBD1 covers 9 bases. Unmatched junction bases numbered 6, after V lost 5 bases and J lost 3 bases. The CDR3 length is 14 residues. Germline CDR1 is DFQATT and CDR2 is SNEGSKA (reference sequence). CDR3 nucleotide sequence: TGCAGTGCTGTGACAGGGGGGGGGACAGATACGCAGTATTTT. Protein sequence: CSAVTGGGTDTQYF.

The rearrangement uses TRBV5-1 and TRBJ2-3; D is uncertain. V lost 5 bases to trimming and J lost 2 bases, with 12 bases between them. Germline-derived CDR1 and CDR2 are SGHRS and YFSETQ. The CDR3 extends over 14 amino acids. CDR3 sequence reads: CASRAGDHTDTQYF. The CDR3, as DNA: TGCGCCAGCAGGGCAGGAGACCACACAGATACGCAGTATTTT.

The chain has TRBV2 and TRBJ2-6; D may be TRBD1 or TRBD2 (5 bases each). Germline CDR1 and CDR2: SNHLY and FYNNEI. V shed 7 bases and J shed 4 bases, with 17 bases lying between them. CDR3 length equals 16 residues. CDR3 nucleotides: TGTGCCAGCATCCCAGACGGGACCCGCGGGGCCAACGTCCTGACTTTC. This translates into CASIPDGTRGANVLTF.

This chain uses TRBV13 with TRBJ2-6; D unclear. Germline assignment: CDR1 PRHDT and CDR2 FYEKMQ (reference sequence). There are 16 residues in the CDR3. The germline V and J ends were trimmed by 1 base and 2 bases, with 9 bases remaining between them. CDR3 amino acids: CASSLDVRAGANVLTF. The CDR3 nucleotides read TGTGCCAGCAGCTTAGACGTCCGGGCTGGGGCCAACGTCCTGACTTTC.

The rearrangement links TRBV20-1 to TRBJ2-1; unclear D gene. The CDR3 sequence is 15 residues long. Germline loops: CDR1 DFQATT, CDR2 SNEGSKA (reference sequence). Trimming took 5 bases from V and 1 from J, leaving 15 bases between them. CDR3: CSAFPHIGSYNEQFF. Written as DNA, the CDR3 is TGCAGTGCTTTTCCCCATATAGGGTCCTACAATGAGCAGTTCTTC.

The chain employs TRBV6-5 and TRBJ2-6, with TRBD1 matching over 12 bases. J gave up 4 bases and V 2 bases, and 6 bases lay outside the gene matches. Germline V gene sequence: CDR1 MNHEY, CDR2 SVGAGI. The CDR3 has 18 amino acids. The CDR3 DNA is TGTGCCAGCAGTTACCCGGGACAGGGGGCTCTGGGGGCCAACGTCCTGACTTTC. As protein: CASSYPGQGALGANVLTF.

Remarks on this clonotype: An end of the junction differs from the germline gene, which may be a read error. The gene calls are TRBV5-1 and TRBJ2-1; TRBD1 matches at 11 bases. This CDR3 is 15 amino acids long. Germline CDR1 is SGHRS and CDR2 is YFSETQ. This chain's CDR3 is CASSAGQGAVYEQLF. The CDR3 DNA is TGCGCCAGCAGCGCTGGACAGGGGGCTGTCTATGAGCAGTTATTC.

The rearrangement links TRBV25-1 to TRBJ2-6; 7 bases map to TRBD1. This CDR3 region has 17 residues. Per germline, CDR1 MGHDK and CDR2 SYGVNS. J was trimmed by 0 bases and V by 5 bases; bases with no gene match: 7. In nucleotides, the CDR3 is TGTGCCAGCAGTCCCCGGGACAGTCACTCTGGGGCCAACGTCCTGACTTTC. Translation gives CASSPRDSHSGANVLTF.

This clonotype was seen at least ten times. The chain combines TRBV7-2 with TRBJ2-5; D may match TRBD1 or TRBD2 (5 bases each). Trimming removed 4 bases from V and 2 bases from J, with 11 bases in between. The CDR3 has 14 residues. CDR1 and CDR2 from the germline V gene are SGHTA and FQGNSA. The chain's CDR3 is CASSSPGRQETQYF. The CDR3 DNA is TGTGCCAGCAGCTCTCCGGGACGGCAAGAGACCCAGTACTTC.

The chain uses TRBV20-1 and TRBJ1-2; 9 nucleotides align to TRBD1. V lost 6 bases and J lost 3; bases outside the gene matches: 11. Germline V gene data show CDR1 as DFQATT and CDR2 as SNEGSKA (reference sequence). The CDR3 runs 15 residues. Here the CDR3 reads CSARRPGQGDYGYTF. The CDR3 DNA sequence: TGCAGTGCGAGGAGGCCGGGACAGGGAGACTATGGCTACACCTTC.

The chain uses TRBV6-5 and TRBJ2-3; D unclear. The CDR3 runs to 15 residues. V lost 3 bases, J lost 2 bases, and 12 bases lay in between. Germline V CDR1 and CDR2: MNHEY, SVGAGI. The CDR3 nucleotides read TGTGCCAGCAGTTATAGGTCAGGCTCCACAGATACGCAGTATTTT. Encoded protein: CASSYRSGSTDTQYF.

This chain links TRBV4-2 with TRBJ2-1, with 13 nucleotides matching TRBD2. J was trimmed by 8 bases and V by 2 bases; bases with no gene match: 9. Germline CDR1 is LGHNA and CDR2 is YNFKEQ. The CDR3 runs to 17 residues. The CDR3 coding sequence is TGTGCCAGCAGCCAACAAGCCCGGACTAGCGGGGGTGATGAGCAGTTCTTC. It specifies CASSQQARTSGGDEQFF.

The chain is built from TRBV20-1 and TRBJ2-5; D gene ambiguous. The CDR3 contains 12 residues. In germline, CDR1 is DFQATT, CDR2 SNEGSKA (reference sequence). The V gene lost 7 bases and the J gene lost 0 bases, with 9 bases spanning the gap. CDR3 sequence (DNA): TGCAGTGTCTTACCCAACCAAGAGACCCAGTACTTC. Its translation: CSVLPNQETQYF.

The J gene is TRBJ2-4, the V gene TRBV9; 9 bases fit TRBD1. The V and J ends lost 0 bases and 13 bases, in that order; junction bases with no gene match: 5. CDR3 length: 13 residues. CDR1 and CDR2 from the germline V gene are SGDLS and YYNGEE. The CDR3 here is CASSVATGGVQYF. In DNA form, the CDR3 reads TGTGCCAGCAGCGTAGCTACAGGGGGCGTACAGTACTTC.

This sequence joins TRBV5-1 and TRBJ2-3; D unclear. Trimming left V 2 bases short and J 6 bases short, with 13 bases between. The CDR3 length is 14 residues. From germline, CDR1 is SGHRS and CDR2 YFSETQ. The CDR3 loop reads CASSLSSESDTQYF. DNA of the CDR3: TGCGCCAGCAGCTTAAGTTCCGAGAGCGATACGCAGTATTTT.

V gene TRBV27 combines with J gene TRBJ1-4, with a possible D match to TRBD1 (6 bases). The V gene's germline CDR1 is MNHEY and CDR2 SMNVEV (reference sequence). The ends were cut back, 3 bases at V and 3 bases at J, with 11 bases in the middle. The CDR3 has 15 residues. CDR3 DNA: TGTGCCAGCAGTTTCTACAGGGATTCTAATGAAAAACTGTTTTTT. Translation: CASSFYRDSNEKLFF.

Of note for this clonotype: The junction shows a germline mismatch at one end, possibly a read error. This chain links TRBV18 with TRBJ2-1; no reliable D call. This CDR3 is 12 amino acids long. Per germline, CDR1 KGHSH and CDR2 LQKENI. CDR3 in DNA: TGTGCCAGCGCACCCACGACCAATGAGCAGTTCTTC. Its translation: CASAPTTNEQFF.

This clonotype was picked up many times. This chain connects TRBV29-1 to TRBJ2-7, with TRBD1 matching over 10 bases. CDR3 length: 13 residues. J gave up 3 bases and V 7 bases, and 6 bases lay outside the gene matches. The germline V gene has CDR1 SQVTM and CDR2 ANQGSEA. Written as DNA, the CDR3 is TGCAGCGGACAAGGACAGGGGGGCTACGAGCAGTACTTC. It specifies CSGQGQGGYEQYF.

V and J are TRBV6-5 and TRBJ2-5, with TRBD2 as a possible D gene (6 bases). Trimming took 5 bases from V and 1 from J, leaving 14 bases between them. The CDR3 is made up of 15 amino acids. Germline-derived CDR1 and CDR2 are MNHEY and SVGAGI. The CDR3 DNA sequence: TGTGCCAGCAGTCATGCGGAGGGAGTCCAAGAGACCCAGTACTTC. It translates to CASSHAEGVQETQYF.